The 2 T cell receptor beta chains in this list originate from one sample, sequenced in a study of blood T cells in healthy people across ages. Together with a sample-barcoded 5' primer, a J-beta primer mix was included in a second PCR lasting 7 to 11 cycles. TCRdb ran MiXCR on the 5' RACE reads and lists one entry per CDR3 protein. Of roughly 1,800,000 distinct CDR3 sequences detected, 49% appear once; the ten largest clones hold over 2%. Sequenced material: blood. The source of these receptors is a woman in her thirties or forties in good health.

This sequence joins TRBV27 and TRBJ2-7; possibly TRBD1 for D (6 bases). The CDR3 length is 15 residues. Germline V CDR1 and CDR2: MNHEY, SMNVEV (reference sequence). The V end lost 0 bases, the J end lost 3 bases, and 12 bases lay between the germline ends. CDR3 sequence: CASSLSSGRGYEQYF. In DNA, the CDR3 is TGTGCCAGCAGTTTATCGAGTGGCAGGGGCTACGAGCAGTACTTC.

The chain couples TRBV5-6 to TRBJ1-6; TRBD1 agrees at 9 bases. CDR1 is SGHDT, CDR2 YYEEEE, per germline. The ends lost 2 bases at V and 9 bases at J; junction bases unmatched: 6. The CDR3 loop spans 15 amino acids. CDR3: CASSFGTGNVSPLHF. CDR3 nucleotide sequence: TGTGCCAGCAGCTTTGGGACAGGGAATGTTTCACCCCTCCACTTT.